This T cell receptor (beta chain) was found in a study of T cells in Graves' hyperthyroidism and ophthalmopathy. Study-wide results and limits: Appearing also in blood were most of the thyroid clonotypes expanded above 0.001.

TCR beta CDR3 sequences were amplified from RNA transcripts. An initial round of RT-PCR targeting the TCR CDR3 relied on the HTBI primer set. TCRdb ran MiXCR on the multiplex PCR reads and lists one entry per CDR3 protein. Among 550,000 to 700,000 distinct CDR3 sequences, about 45% were seen once, and the ten largest hold around 20%. This CDR3 comprises 12 residues. Germline V gives CDR1 ENHRY, CDR2 SYGVKD. V was pared by 6 bases and J by 4 bases, with 9 bases between. A word on this clonotype: What it binds is not known.

V and J are TRBV10-3 and TRBJ1-2; no firm D call. The sample taken for sequencing was peripheral blood or thyroid tissue (not recorded which). The source of this sequence is an adult woman with Graves' disease, either hyperthyroidism or ophthalmopathy (not recorded which). The CDR3 region has the DNA TGTGCCATCAGGAAGACGGTCTATGGCTACACCTTC. Amino acid sequence: CAIRKTVYGYTF.